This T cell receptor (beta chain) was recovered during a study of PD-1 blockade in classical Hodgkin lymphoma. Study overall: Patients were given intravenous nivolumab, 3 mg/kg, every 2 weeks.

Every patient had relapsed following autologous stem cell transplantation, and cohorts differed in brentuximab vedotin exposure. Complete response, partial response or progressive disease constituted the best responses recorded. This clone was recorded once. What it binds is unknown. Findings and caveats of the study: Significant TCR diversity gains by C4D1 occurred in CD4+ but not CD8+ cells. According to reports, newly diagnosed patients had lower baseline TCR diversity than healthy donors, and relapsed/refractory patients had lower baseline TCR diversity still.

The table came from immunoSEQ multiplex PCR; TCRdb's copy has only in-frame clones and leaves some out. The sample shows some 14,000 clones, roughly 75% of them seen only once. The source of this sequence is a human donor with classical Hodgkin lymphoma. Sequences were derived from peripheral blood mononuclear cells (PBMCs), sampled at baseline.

This CDR3 reads CASSETGIMSPQHF. The CDR3 DNA sequence: TGTGCCAGCAGTGAAACAGGGATAATGTCACCCCAGCATTTT. This chain joins TRBV2 and TRBJ1-5, with D perhaps TRBD1 (6 bases). CDR3 length equals 14 residues. Trimming took off 2 bases at V and 10 bases at J, with 15 bases between the two ends. Germline V CDR1 and CDR2: SNHLY, FYNNEI.